This T cell receptor (beta chain) was retrieved from a study of CD4 T cells in relation to SARS-CoV-2 and coronaviruses. Study information: Negative control cultures got HIV-1 Nef peptides or no peptide. The HLA restriction of the shared crossreactive spike epitopes was mapped.

Before the COVID-19 pandemic, during about 2010-2019, CD4+ T cells were taken from unexposed donors. After roughly ten days of culture, CD4+ T cells were isolated. CDR1 and CDR2 (germline): DFQATT, SNEGSKA (reference sequence). Trimming left V 1 base short and J 2 bases short, with 2 bases between. The CDR3 is 11 amino acids. Sequenced by immunoSEQ multiplex PCR; TCRdb stores in-frame clones only, minus some. The top ten clones hold around 25% of a sample with some 27,000 clones, about 70% of them seen once. Comment on this clone: Its target is unknown.

The rearrangement uses TRBV20-1 and TRBJ1-1; D is uncertain. Sequencing was done on a sample of CD4+ T cells from PBMCs, cultured in vitro. The receptor was derived from a human donor in good health. The CDR3 here is CSARGNTEAFF. The CDR3 DNA reads as TGCAGTGCTAGAGGAAACACTGAAGCTTTCTTT.